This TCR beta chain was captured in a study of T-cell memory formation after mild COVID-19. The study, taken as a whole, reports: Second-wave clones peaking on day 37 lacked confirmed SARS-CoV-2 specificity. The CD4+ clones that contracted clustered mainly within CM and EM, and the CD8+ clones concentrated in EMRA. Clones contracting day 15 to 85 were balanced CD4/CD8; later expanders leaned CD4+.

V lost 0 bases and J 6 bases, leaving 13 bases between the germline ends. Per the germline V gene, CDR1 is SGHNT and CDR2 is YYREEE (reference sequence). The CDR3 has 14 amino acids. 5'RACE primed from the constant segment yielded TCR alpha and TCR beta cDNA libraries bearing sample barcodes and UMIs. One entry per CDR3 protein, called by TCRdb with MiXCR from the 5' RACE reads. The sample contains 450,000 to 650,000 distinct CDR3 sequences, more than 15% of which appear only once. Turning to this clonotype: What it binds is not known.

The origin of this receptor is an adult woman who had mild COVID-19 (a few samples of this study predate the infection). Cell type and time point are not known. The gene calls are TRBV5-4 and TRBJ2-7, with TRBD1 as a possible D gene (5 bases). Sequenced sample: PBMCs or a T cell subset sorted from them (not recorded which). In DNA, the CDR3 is TGTGCCAGCAGCTTGGGGATTCAGGGCGGCGAGCAGTACTTC. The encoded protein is CASSLGIQGGEQYF.